This TCR beta chain was obtained from a study of fetal regulatory T cell absence and autoimmunity. On the study more broadly: IPEX patients had exocrine pancreas autoimmunity without clinical diabetes.

Notes on this clone: The antigen is not known.

The method was immunoSEQ multiplex PCR; TCRdb's version includes in-frame clones alone and lacks a portion of them. This table holds 95,000 to 100,000 clones, approximately 79% found once. V shed 2 bases and J shed 8 bases, with 10 bases lying between them. This CDR3 has 14 residues. Germline V gene sequence: CDR1 LGHNA, CDR2 YSLEER. General study results and limits: In IPEX syndrome, oligoclonal enrichment was read as supporting prenatal antigen-driven autoimmunity in the pancreas. TRB gene family usage was broadly similar in cord blood and pancreas. Compared with cord blood, pancreas showed oligoclonal TCR enrichment, some clones over 80-fold.

The sample was pancreas tissue. The sequence was obtained from a male donor with IPEX syndrome. The chain carries TRBV4-3 and TRBJ1-6; D may be TRBD1 (5 bases). CDR3 in DNA: TGCGCCAGCAGCCAATTACAGGATGATTCACCCCTCCACTTT. Its translation: CASSQLQDDSPLHF.